The 27 T cell receptor beta chains given below trace back to one sample, sequenced in a study of T cells in localized non-small cell lung cancer. Here immunoSEQ multiplex PCR was the method, and the copy in TCRdb shows in-frame clones only, minus some. There are roughly 71,000 clones in the sample; roughly nine tenths occur only once, and around a fifth lies in the top ten. The sample in question was peripheral blood, obtained before any cancer treatment. These receptors originate from a male donor aged 60 or older with stage III squamous cell lung carcinoma.

The rearrangement joins TRBV19 to TRBJ1-1, with D possibly being TRBD1 (5 bases). V was shortened by 8 bases and J by 1 base, with 11 bases between the two germline ends. This CDR3 has 13 residues. CDR1 is LNHDA and CDR2 is SQIVND in the germline V gene (reference sequence). The CDR3 sequence is CASGGTQNTEAFF. In nucleotides, the CDR3 is TGTGCCAGTGGAGGGACCCAGAACACTGAAGCTTTCTTT.

There are a few counts of this clone. This chain links TRBV4-3 with TRBJ1-1; D gene ambiguous. The CDR3 loop spans 14 amino acids. From germline, CDR1 is LGHNA and CDR2 YSLEER. Trimming stripped 1 base from V and 4 bases from J, with 10 bases between. The CDR3 region is CASSQGAVRTEAFF. Written as DNA, the CDR3 is TGCGCCAGCAGCCAAGGGGCAGTTCGCACTGAAGCTTTCTTT.

This chain connects TRBV7-2 to TRBJ1-2; 9 bases agree with TRBD1. Trimming cost V 4 bases and J 5 bases; bases outside gene matches: 17. The CDR3 consists of 18 residues. Germline assignment: CDR1 SGHTA and CDR2 FQGNSA. CDR3 DNA: TGTGCCAGCAGCTCTACACTGGGACAGGGAAATACGGGGTATGGCTACACCTTC. Translated, it gives CASSSTLGQGNTGYGYTF.

This clone was observed a single time. The rearrangement links TRBV15 to TRBJ1-1; perhaps TRBD1 as D (6 bases). Germline CDR1 reads LNHNV; CDR2 reads YYDKDF (reference sequence). CDR3 length: 13 residues. Trimming shortened V by 4 bases and J by 4 bases, and 10 bases separated the two germline ends. The CDR3 sequence is CATSTTGSTEAFF. For the CDR3, the DNA is TGTGCCACCAGCACCACAGGGTCCACTGAAGCTTTCTTT.

V usage is TRBV6-6 and J usage is TRBJ2-2; TRBD1 matches at 10 bases. Losses at the gene ends were 4 bases for V and 6 bases for J; bases not matched to a gene: 5. The CDR3 length is 15 residues. Germline CDR1 reads MNHNY; CDR2 reads SVGAGI (reference sequence). For the CDR3, the DNA is TGTGCCAGCAGTTCACGACAGGGGGCGTCCGGGGAGCTGTTTTTT. Translating it yields CASSSRQGASGELFF.

The chain links TRBV7-3 to TRBJ2-6; TRBD1 agrees at 7 bases. In germline, CDR1 is SGHTA, CDR2 FQGTGA. V shed 4 bases, J shed 0 bases, and the junction held 6 bases outside the gene matches. This CDR3 region has 17 residues. For the CDR3, the DNA is TGTGCCAGCAGCTCTGGACAGGCGATCTCTGGGGCCAACGTCCTGACTTTC. This sequence encodes CASSSGQAISGANVLTF.

The rearrangement links TRBV29-1 to TRBJ2-5, with D maybe TRBD2 (5 bases). The CDR3 extends over 12 amino acids. Germline V gene sequence: CDR1 SQVTM, CDR2 ANQGSEA. The ends were cut back, 3 bases at V and 6 bases at J, with 11 bases in the middle. CDR3 in DNA: TGCAGCGTTGAGAATGGGGAGAAGACCCAGTACTTC. Encoded protein: CSVENGEKTQYF.

This chain connects TRBV19 to TRBJ1-1; a possible D gene is TRBD1 (5 bases). CDR1 is LNHDA and CDR2 is SQIVND in the germline V gene (reference sequence). V lost 3 bases, J lost 10 bases, and 21 bases lay in between. The CDR3 loop spans 15 amino acids. The CDR3 loop reads CASSMTHKGTAAAFF. In nucleotides, the CDR3 is TGTGCCAGTAGTATGACCCATAAGGGGACGGCGGCAGCTTTCTTT.

This chain joins TRBV5-6 and TRBJ1-2; D remains unclear. The CDR3 totals 15 residues. V was pared by 2 bases and J by 7 bases, with 18 bases between. In germline, CDR1 is SGHDT, CDR2 YYEEEE. In nucleotides, the CDR3 is TGTGCCAGCAGCTTTCCCGGAGGTACGGAAAGTGGCTACACCTTC. Translating it yields CASSFPGGTESGYTF.

In its sample, this clone was seen a few times. The CDR3: CASSGLLDYEQYF. CDR3 DNA sequence: TGTGCCAGCAGTGGGCTGTTAGACTACGAGCAGTACTTC. This sequence joins TRBV7-8 and TRBJ2-7; D gene uncertain. The CDR3 runs to 13 residues. The V gene's germline CDR1 is SGHVS and CDR2 FQNEAQ. V lost 6 bases, J lost 3 bases, and 12 bases lay in between.

V and J are TRBV6-1 and TRBJ2-3; D possibly corresponds to TRBD2 (6 bases). Germline V lookup: CDR1 MNHNS, CDR2 SASEGT. Trimming cost V 4 bases and J 0 bases, with 8 bases left between them. The CDR3 has 14 residues. The CDR3 reads CASSGGLSTDTQYF. In DNA, the CDR3 is TGTGCCAGCAGTGGGGGACTTAGCACAGATACGCAGTATTTT.

V is TRBV6-5 and J is TRBJ1-1, with 9 bases matching TRBD1. Trimming took 5 bases from V and 5 from J; bases not matched to a gene: 6. Germline V gene lookup returns CDR1 MNHEY and CDR2 SVGAGI. This CDR3 spans 14 amino acids. CDR3 nucleotide sequence: TGTGCCAGCAGTCTGGGACAGGGCGTGACTGAAGCTTTCTTT. This sequence encodes CASSLGQGVTEAFF.

The chain joins TRBV6-1 to TRBJ1-5; D ambiguous. The germline gives CDR1 MNHNS, CDR2 SASEGT. This CDR3 spans 13 amino acids. Trimming took 3 bases from V and 3 from J, leaving 6 bases between them. CDR3 nucleotide sequence: TGTGCCAGCAGTGACACAGTCAATCAGCCCCAGCATTTT. Translated, it gives CASSDTVNQPQHF.

The chain recombines TRBV2 with TRBJ2-1; D unresolved. This CDR3 region has 12 residues. CDR1 is SNHLY, CDR2 FYNNEI, per germline. The germline V and J ends were trimmed by 2 bases and 8 bases, with 7 bases remaining between them. CDR3 in amino acids: CASSEWVDEQFF. CDR3 coding DNA: TGTGCCAGCAGTGAATGGGTTGATGAGCAGTTCTTC.

This clone was recorded a few times. The gene calls are TRBV6-1 and TRBJ1-6, with D possibly being TRBD1 (6 bases). Per germline, CDR1 MNHNS and CDR2 SASEGT. Trimming took off 5 bases at V and 7 bases at J, with 12 bases between the two ends. This CDR3 has 14 amino acids. The CDR3 nucleotides are TGTGCCAGCAGTTTACAGGGAGGGAATTCACCCCTCCACTTT. Translating it yields CASSLQGGNSPLHF.

The genes are TRBV27 and TRBJ1-1; TRBD1 aligns across 7 bases. V lost 2 bases to trimming and J lost 5 bases; unmatched junction nucleotides: 5. The germline CDR1 and CDR2 sequences are MNHEY and SMNVEV (reference sequence). The CDR3 covers 14 residues. DNA of the CDR3: TGTGCCAGCAGTTTAAGGGGGCGAGGAACTGAAGCTTTCTTT. Its translation: CASSLRGRGTEAFF.

The gene calls are TRBV4-2 and TRBJ1-3, with 10 bases that match TRBD1. CDR1 and CDR2 from the germline V gene are LGHNA and YNFKEQ. Trimming at V came to 1 base and at J to 8 bases, leaving 8 bases not matched to a gene. The CDR3 is 16 amino acids. This CDR3 reads CASSQAMTGGLDTIYF. CDR3 DNA: TGTGCCAGCAGCCAAGCGATGACAGGGGGCTTGGACACCATATATTTT.

The V gene is TRBV11-3, the J gene TRBJ2-3; possible D gene TRBD2, 5 bases. CDR1 SGHNT and CDR2 YENEEA come from the germline V gene. Trimming took 5 bases from V and 5 from J, leaving 5 bases between them. This CDR3 is built from 11 residues. CDR3 sequence (DNA): TGTGCCAGCAGCCGGGGAGATACGCAGTATTTT. Its translation is CASSRGDTQYF.

The V call is TRBV7-9, the J call TRBJ1-2; TRBD1 might be the D (5 bases). The V end was cut by 5 bases, the J end by 8 bases, with 18 bases between. Germline CDR1 reads SEHNR; CDR2 reads FQNEAQ (reference sequence). The CDR3 covers 14 residues. The CDR3 DNA is TGTGCCAGCAGCCCAGCCCTCGAGGGGAGAGGCTACACCTTC. It encodes CASSPALEGRGYTF.

The chain links TRBV6-6 to TRBJ1-6, with D hard to call. Germline V lookup: CDR1 MNHNY, CDR2 SVGAGI (reference sequence). The CDR3 runs to 11 residues. V was shortened by 8 bases and J by 7 bases, with 6 bases between the two germline ends. As DNA, the CDR3 is TGTGCCAGCGGTGAAAATTCACCCCTCCACTTT. This gives the protein CASGENSPLHF.

This rearrangement joins TRBV4-2 to TRBJ1-6, with D maybe TRBD1 (6 bases). Germline CDR1 and CDR2: LGHNA and YNFKEQ. This CDR3 region has 15 residues. The germline V and J ends were trimmed by 4 bases and 6 bases, with 13 bases remaining between them. The CDR3 bases are TGTGCCAGCAGCCGCTGGACAGCCGGTAATTCACCCCTCCACTTT. It yields the protein CASSRWTAGNSPLHF.

V and J are TRBV11-3 and TRBJ2-1; 7 bases fit TRBD2. CDR3 length: 15 residues. Germline-derived CDR1 and CDR2 are SGHNT and YENEEA. V was pared by 6 bases and J by 2 bases, with 7 bases of the junction left unmatched. The CDR3 DNA follows: TGTGCCAGCAGTTTTAGCGGGTTGACCTACAATGAGCAGTTCTTC. Amino acid sequence: CASSFSGLTYNEQFF.

Notes on this clone: Compared with germline, one end of the junction differs, possibly owing to a read error. This rearrangement joins TRBV6-1 to TRBJ1-6, with TRBD1 identical over 8 bases. This CDR3 is 15 amino acids long. Germline V gene lookup returns CDR1 MNHNS and CDR2 SASEGT. The chain's CDR3 is CATSQGTGVLSPLHF. The DNA of the CDR3 is TGTGCCACCAGTCAAGGGACAGGTGTTTTATCACCCCTCCACTTT.

J is TRBJ1-2 and V is TRBV6-6; 11 bases map to TRBD1. This CDR3 has 15 residues. The V gene's germline CDR1 is MNHNY and CDR2 SVGAGI (reference sequence). The V and J ends lost 6 bases and 7 bases, in that order; junction bases with no gene match: 10. The CDR3 is CASSHTPGQGAGYTF. For the CDR3, the DNA is TGTGCCAGCAGCCATACCCCCGGACAGGGGGCTGGCTACACCTTC.

To note about this clone: Other DNA sequences within the sample encode an identical CDR3. The gene calls are TRBV6-1 and TRBJ1-5, with D unclear. The ends were cut back, 6 bases at V and 0 bases at J, with 9 bases in the middle. The CDR3 has 14 residues. Germline CDR1 is MNHNS and CDR2 is SASEGT. The CDR3 spells CASSGAGSNQPQHF. In DNA, the CDR3 is TGTGCCAGCAGCGGCGCTGGTAGCAATCAGCCCCAGCATTTT.

This chain uses TRBV7-2 with TRBJ1-2; 7 bases align to TRBD1. With 6 bases clipped from V and 5 bases from J, the junction kept 9 bases outside the gene matches. CDR1 SGHTA and CDR2 FQGNSA come from the germline V gene. The CDR3 totals 14 residues. The CDR3 sequence is CASRTKGANYGYTF. CDR3 sequence (DNA): TGTGCCAGCAGGACAAAGGGGGCCAATTATGGCTACACCTTC. Complete variable domain (other parts from reference TRBV7-2 and TRBJ1-2): GAGVSQSPSNKVTEKGKDVELRCDPISGHTALYWYRQSLGQGLEFLIYFQGNSAPDKSGLPSDRFSAERTGGSVSTLTIQRTQQEDSAVYLCASRTKGANYGYTFGSGTRLTVV.

This clone appeared a single time. The chain combines TRBV2 with TRBJ2-1; 8 bases line up with TRBD1. Germline assignment: CDR1 SNHLY and CDR2 FYNNEI. CDR3 length: 17 residues. The V segment lost 0 bases and the J segment 0 bases; nucleotides outside the gene matches: 4. The CDR3 DNA reads as TGTGCCAGCAGTGAAGCGCGGCAGGGGGCCTCCTACAATGAGCAGTTCTTC. The encoded protein is CASSEARQGASYNEQFF.